Shown below are 20 T cell receptor beta chains from a single sample sequenced in a study of T cell clusters in autoimmune cytopenias. TRB was amplified from 250 ng of peripheral blood genomic DNA per sample. TRB rearrangements were amplified by touch-down multiplex PCR with mixed TRB-A/B primers. TCRdb re-called the multiplex PCR reads, yielding one record per CDR3 amino acid sequence without DNA. Its table records about 6,900 distinct CDR3 sequences. These data are also associated with another study on T cell repertoires in aging, cancer and after chemotherapy.

Specimen: peripheral blood. These receptors came from a human donor in good health.

This clonotype ranks as medium-sized in terms of frequency. V and J are TRBV6-5 and TRBJ2-3. Germline CDR1 reads MNHEY; CDR2 reads SVGAGI. The CDR3 is made up of 15 amino acids. The CDR3 sequence is CASSYSRKFTDTQYF.

This clonotype registers medium-sized by frequency. V and J are TRBV19 and TRBJ2-1; checking the TCRdb D call of TRBD1 is not possible without DNA. Germline loops: CDR1 LNHDA, CDR2 SQIVND (reference sequence). The CDR3 is 14 residues long. This CDR3 is CASSIEEIPDEQFF.

The genes are TRBV19 and TRBJ1-2; checking the TCRdb D call of TRBD1 is not possible without DNA. The CDR3 length is 16 residues. From germline, CDR1 is LNHDA and CDR2 SQIVND (reference sequence). The CDR3 reads CASSILIRPFNYGYTF.

The chain joins TRBV27 to TRBJ1-2; the TCRdb D gene call, TRBD1, has no DNA to confirm it. Germline lookup yields CDR1 MNHEY and CDR2 SMNVEV (reference sequence). This CDR3 is 16 amino acids long. CDR3: CASSLSPGQGGFGYTF.

The V gene is TRBV5-4, the J gene TRBJ2-7; TCRdb designates TRBD1, a call that cannot be tested without DNA. Germline values: CDR1 SGHNT, CDR2 YYREEE (reference sequence). The length of the CDR3 is 16 residues. CDR3 loop: CASSFGDRGISYEQYF.

This clonotype registers large (0.1 to 1%) by frequency. The V call is TRBV29-1, the J call TRBJ2-3; the TCRdb D gene call, TRBD2, has no DNA to confirm it. CDR1 SQVTM and CDR2 ANQGSEA come from the germline V gene. This CDR3 has 14 residues. The CDR3: CSVDAGGVPDTQYF.

V is TRBV15 and J is TRBJ1-2. Germline loops: CDR1 LNHNV, CDR2 YYDKDF (reference sequence). The CDR3 contains 14 residues. CDR3 protein: CATSTASVSYGYTF.

The chain combines TRBV6-1 with TRBJ2-1; the D call of TRBD2 rests on TCRdb alone, since no DNA is present to check it. Germline V CDR1 and CDR2: MNHNS, SASEGT. The CDR3 totals 16 residues. This CDR3 is CASSYSSRSAGGEQFF.

The chain carries TRBV18 and TRBJ1-3. There are 15 residues in the CDR3. Germline CDR1 is KGHSH and CDR2 is LQKENI. The CDR3 loop is CASSPSRGSGNTIYF. The complete variable domain, with remaining parts taken from reference TRBV18 and TRBJ1-3, reads NAGVMQNPRHLVRRRGQEARLRCSPMKGHSHVYWYRQLPEEGLKFMVYLQKENIIDESGMPKERFSAEFPKEGPSILRIQQVVRGDSAAYFCASSPSRGSGNTIYFGEGSWLTVV.

In terms of frequency, this clonotype is medium-sized. The chain uses TRBV19 and TRBJ2-7; TCRdb returns TRBD1, unconfirmable since there is no DNA. This CDR3 is built from 15 residues. Germline loops: CDR1 LNHDA, CDR2 SQIVND (reference sequence). CDR3 amino acids: CASTNGQGARYEQYF.

Judged by frequency, this clonotype is medium-sized. The chain employs TRBV18 and TRBJ2-1. The CDR3 loop spans 12 amino acids. Germline V gene sequence: CDR1 KGHSH, CDR2 LQKENI. The CDR3 sequence is CASSVDYNEQFF.

The chain uses TRBV6-5 and TRBJ2-2; absent DNA, TCRdb's TRBD2 call cannot be checked. Germline CDR1 and CDR2: MNHEY and SVGAGI. This CDR3 region has 15 residues. The CDR3 here is CASSPVLALTGELFF.

V usage is TRBV12-3 or TRBV12-4 and J usage is TRBJ2-7; TCRdb lists TRBD1, though no DNA is available to test this call. The CDR3 has 15 residues. The CDR3 reads CASSLRTGVVYEQYF.

The V and J genes are TRBV4-2 and TRBJ1-4. This CDR3 contains 13 residues. The germline CDR1 and CDR2 sequences are LGHNA and YNFKEQ. This CDR3 reads CASSQVADEKLFF.

The chain employs TRBV5-4 and TRBJ2-7; TCRdb proposes TRBD1, but this gene call is untestable without DNA. CDR1 and CDR2 from the germline V gene are SGHNT and YYREEE (reference sequence). The CDR3 covers 12 residues. CDR3 protein: CASSFGGSEQYF.

The chain carries TRBV6-5 and TRBJ1-1. Germline loops: CDR1 MNHEY, CDR2 SVGAGI. CDR3 length: 13 amino acids. The chain's CDR3 is CASRRGVNTEAFF.

The chain carries TRBV6-1 and TRBJ1-4; TCRdb names TRBD1, which stays unverified in the absence of DNA. The CDR3 spans 15 residues. CDR1 MNHNS and CDR2 SASEGT come from the germline V gene. CDR3 sequence reads: CASSVLTGVPEKLFF.

This clonotype is called medium-sized based on its frequency. V and J are TRBV29-1 and TRBJ2-4; no DNA is available, so the TRBD1 call from TCRdb remains unchecked. The germline CDR1 and CDR2 sequences are SQVTM and ANQGSEA. The CDR3 sequence is 13 residues long. The CDR3 sequence: CSVEGDAKNIQYF.

The chain recombines TRBV6-4 with TRBJ1-4. Germline loops: CDR1 MRHNA, CDR2 SNTAGT. CDR3 length: 15 amino acids. CDR3 sequence reads: CASSYDSAANEKLFF.

This chain uses TRBV20-1 with TRBJ2-1; TCRdb's D call, TRBD2, is unchecked because there is no DNA. CDR3 length: 18 amino acids. Per the germline V gene, CDR1 is DFQATT and CDR2 is SNEGSKA (reference sequence). The CDR3 is CSATGASGGPDSYNEQFF.